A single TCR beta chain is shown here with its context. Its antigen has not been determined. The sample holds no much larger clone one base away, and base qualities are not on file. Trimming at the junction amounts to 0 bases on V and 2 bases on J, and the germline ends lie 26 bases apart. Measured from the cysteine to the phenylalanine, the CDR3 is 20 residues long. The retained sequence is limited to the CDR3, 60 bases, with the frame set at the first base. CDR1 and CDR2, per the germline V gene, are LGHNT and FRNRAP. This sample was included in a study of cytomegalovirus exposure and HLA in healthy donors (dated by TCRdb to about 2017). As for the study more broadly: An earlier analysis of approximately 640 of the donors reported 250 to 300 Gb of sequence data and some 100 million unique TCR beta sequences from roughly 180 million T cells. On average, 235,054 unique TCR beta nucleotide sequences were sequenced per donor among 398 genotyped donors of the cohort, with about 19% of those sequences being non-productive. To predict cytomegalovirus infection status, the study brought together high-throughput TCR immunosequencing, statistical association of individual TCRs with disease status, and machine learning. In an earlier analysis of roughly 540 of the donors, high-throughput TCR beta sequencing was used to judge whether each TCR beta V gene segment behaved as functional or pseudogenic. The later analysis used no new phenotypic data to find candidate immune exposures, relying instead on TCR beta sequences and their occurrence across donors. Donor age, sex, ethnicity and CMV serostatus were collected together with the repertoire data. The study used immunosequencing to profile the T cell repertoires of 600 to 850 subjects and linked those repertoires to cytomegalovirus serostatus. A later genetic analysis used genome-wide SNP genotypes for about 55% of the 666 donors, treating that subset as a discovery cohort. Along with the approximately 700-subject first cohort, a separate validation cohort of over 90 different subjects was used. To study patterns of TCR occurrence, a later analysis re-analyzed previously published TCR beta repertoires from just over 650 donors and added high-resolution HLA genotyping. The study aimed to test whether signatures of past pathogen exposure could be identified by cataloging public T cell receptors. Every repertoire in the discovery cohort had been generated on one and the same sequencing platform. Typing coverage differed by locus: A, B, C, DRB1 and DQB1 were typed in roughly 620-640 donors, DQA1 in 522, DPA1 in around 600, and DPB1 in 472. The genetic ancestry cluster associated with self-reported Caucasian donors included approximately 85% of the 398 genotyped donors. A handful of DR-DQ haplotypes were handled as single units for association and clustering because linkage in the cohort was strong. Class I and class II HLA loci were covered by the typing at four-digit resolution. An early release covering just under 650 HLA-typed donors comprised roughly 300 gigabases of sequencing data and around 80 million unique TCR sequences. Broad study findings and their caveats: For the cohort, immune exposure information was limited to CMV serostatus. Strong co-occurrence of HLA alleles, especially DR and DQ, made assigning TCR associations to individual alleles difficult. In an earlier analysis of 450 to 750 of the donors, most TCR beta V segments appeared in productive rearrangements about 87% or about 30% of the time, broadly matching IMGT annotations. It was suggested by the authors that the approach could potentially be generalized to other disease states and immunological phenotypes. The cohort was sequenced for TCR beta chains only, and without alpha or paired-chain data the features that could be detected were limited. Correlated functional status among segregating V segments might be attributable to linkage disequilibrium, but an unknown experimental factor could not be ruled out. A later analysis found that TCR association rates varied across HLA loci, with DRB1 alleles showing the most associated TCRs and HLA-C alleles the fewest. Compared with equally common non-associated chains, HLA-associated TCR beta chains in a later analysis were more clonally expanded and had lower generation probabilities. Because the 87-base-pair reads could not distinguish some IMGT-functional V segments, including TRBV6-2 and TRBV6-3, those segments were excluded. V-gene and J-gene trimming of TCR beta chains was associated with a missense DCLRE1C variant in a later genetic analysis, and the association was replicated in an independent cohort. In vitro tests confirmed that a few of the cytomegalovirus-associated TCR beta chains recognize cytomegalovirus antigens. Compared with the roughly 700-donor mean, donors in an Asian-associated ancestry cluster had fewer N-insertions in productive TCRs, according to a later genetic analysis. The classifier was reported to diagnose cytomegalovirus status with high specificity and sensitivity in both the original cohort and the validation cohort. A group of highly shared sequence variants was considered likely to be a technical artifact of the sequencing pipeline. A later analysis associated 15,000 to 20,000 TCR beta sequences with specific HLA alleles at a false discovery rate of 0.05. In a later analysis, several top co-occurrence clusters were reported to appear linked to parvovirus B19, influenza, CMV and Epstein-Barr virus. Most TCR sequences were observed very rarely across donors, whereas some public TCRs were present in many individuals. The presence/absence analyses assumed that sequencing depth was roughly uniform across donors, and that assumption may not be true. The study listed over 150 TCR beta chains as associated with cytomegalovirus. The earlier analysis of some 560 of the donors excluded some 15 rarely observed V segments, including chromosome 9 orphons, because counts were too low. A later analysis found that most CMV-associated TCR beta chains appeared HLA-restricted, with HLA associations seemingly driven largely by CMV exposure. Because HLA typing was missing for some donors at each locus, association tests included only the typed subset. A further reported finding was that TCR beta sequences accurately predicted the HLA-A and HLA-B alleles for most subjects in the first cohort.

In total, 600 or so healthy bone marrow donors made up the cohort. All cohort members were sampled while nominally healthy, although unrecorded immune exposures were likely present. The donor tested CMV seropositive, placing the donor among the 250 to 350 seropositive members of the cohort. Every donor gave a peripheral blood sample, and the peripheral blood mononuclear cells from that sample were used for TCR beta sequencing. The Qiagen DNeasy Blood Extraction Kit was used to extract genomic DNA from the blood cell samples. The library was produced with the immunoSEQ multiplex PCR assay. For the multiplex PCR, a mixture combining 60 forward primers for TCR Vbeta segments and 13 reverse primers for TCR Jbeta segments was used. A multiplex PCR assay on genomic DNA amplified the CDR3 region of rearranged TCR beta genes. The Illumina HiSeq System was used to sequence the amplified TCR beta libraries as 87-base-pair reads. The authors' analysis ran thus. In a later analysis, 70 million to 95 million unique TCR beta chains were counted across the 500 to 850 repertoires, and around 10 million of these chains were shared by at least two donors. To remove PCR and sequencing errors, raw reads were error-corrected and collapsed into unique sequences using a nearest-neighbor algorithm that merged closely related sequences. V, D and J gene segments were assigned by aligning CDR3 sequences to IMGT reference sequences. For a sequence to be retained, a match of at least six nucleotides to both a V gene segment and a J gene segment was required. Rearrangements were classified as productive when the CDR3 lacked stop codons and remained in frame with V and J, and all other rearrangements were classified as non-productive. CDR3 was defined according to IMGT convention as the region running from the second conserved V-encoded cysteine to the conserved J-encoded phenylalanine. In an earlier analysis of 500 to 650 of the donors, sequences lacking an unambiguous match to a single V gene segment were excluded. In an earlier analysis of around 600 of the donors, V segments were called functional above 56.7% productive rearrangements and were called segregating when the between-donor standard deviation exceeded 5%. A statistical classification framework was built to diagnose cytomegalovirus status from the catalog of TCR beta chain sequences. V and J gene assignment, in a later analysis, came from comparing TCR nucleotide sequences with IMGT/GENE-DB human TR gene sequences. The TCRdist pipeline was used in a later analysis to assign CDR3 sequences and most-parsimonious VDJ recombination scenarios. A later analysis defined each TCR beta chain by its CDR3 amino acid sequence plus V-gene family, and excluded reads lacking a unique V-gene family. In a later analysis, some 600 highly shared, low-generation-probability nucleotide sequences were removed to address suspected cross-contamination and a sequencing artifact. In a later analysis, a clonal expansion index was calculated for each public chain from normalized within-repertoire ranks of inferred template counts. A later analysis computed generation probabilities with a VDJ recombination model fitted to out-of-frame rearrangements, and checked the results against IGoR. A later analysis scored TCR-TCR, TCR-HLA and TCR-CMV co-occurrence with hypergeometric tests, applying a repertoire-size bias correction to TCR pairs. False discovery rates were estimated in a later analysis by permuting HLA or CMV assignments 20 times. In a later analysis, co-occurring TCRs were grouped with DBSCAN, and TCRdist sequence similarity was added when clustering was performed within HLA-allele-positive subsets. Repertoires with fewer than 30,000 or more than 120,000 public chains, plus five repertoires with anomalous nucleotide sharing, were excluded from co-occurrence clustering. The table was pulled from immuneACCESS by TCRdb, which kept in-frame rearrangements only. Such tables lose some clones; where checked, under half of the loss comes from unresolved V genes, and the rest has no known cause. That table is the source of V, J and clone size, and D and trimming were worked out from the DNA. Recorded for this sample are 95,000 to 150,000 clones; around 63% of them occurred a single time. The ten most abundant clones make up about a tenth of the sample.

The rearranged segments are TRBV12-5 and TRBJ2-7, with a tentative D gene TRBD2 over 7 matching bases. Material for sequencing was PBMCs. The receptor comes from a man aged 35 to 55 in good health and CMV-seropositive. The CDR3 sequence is CASGLVRGAGGVGQAYEQYF. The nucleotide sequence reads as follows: TGTGCTAGTGGTTTGGTTCGGGGGGCAGGTGGGGTAGGCCAAGCCTACGAGCAGTACTTC.